The rows below give T cell receptor beta chains drawn from one sample of a study of T-cell reconstitution after alpha-beta-depleted transplantation in children. Using its own MiXCR run on the PCR reads, TCRdb lists one record per CDR3 protein. The data contain 330,000 or so distinct CDR3 sequences, 6.5% to 9% of them singletons. Sequencing used peripheral blood, obtained 360 days after TCRalphabeta/CD19-depleted stem cell transplant. These receptors all come from a female patient aged 2-10 years who had a stem cell transplant for Fanconi anemia, so the T cells may come from the graft donor. Each CDR3 is given with its conserved first and last residue. Fields, in order: clone size, D gene, J gene, V gene, CDR3 protein, CDR3 DNA. D genes are given only for firm matches. For some rows the clone size is stated as once, few or many, or as a class when expanded; others skip it.

>.|TRBD1|TRBJ1-1|TRBV5-1
CASSLPQGAITEAFF
TGCGCCAGCAGCTTGCCACAGGGGGCGATCACTGAAGCTTTCTTT
>many|.|TRBJ2-3|TRBV9
CASSVFKGRTDTQYF
TGTGCCAGCAGCGTATTCAAGGGCCGCACAGATACGCAGTATTTT
>few|.|TRBJ2-1|TRBV6-2/TRBV6-3
CASRTVSSYNEQFF
TGTGCCAGCAGAACGGTCAGCTCCTACAATGAGCAGTTCTTC
>few|.|TRBJ1-4|TRBV20-1
CSASRDATNEKLFF
TGCAGTGCTTCACGAGATGCAACTAATGAAAAACTGTTTTTT
>few|.|TRBJ1-1|TRBV30
CAWGRGPDAFF
TGTGCCTGGGGGCGGGGGCCCGATGCTTTCTTT
>.|.|TRBJ1-2|TRBV30
CAWRRGVNYGYTF
TGTGCCTGGAGGAGGGGAGTGAACTATGGCTACACCTTC
>many|TRBD2|TRBJ2-3|TRBV7-9
CASSRAGAADTQYF
TGTGCCAGCAGCAGAGCGGGGGCGGCAGATACGCAGTATTTT
>.|TRBD2|TRBJ2-5|TRBV20-1
CSASASGGRGAETQYF
TGCAGTGCTAGTGCCAGCGGCGGGAGAGGTGCAGAGACCCAGTACTTC
>.|.|TRBJ1-4|TRBV30
CAWALGGANEKLFF
TGTGCCTGGGCCTTAGGAGGGGCTAATGAAAAACTGTTTTTT
>few|.|TRBJ1-2|TRBV3-1
CASSQTQGSNYGYTF
TGTGCCAGCAGCCAAACGCAGGGTTCTAACTATGGCTACACCTTC
>many|TRBD1|TRBJ1-2|TRBV5-1
CASSLSGQKLRGRVYGYTF
TGCGCCAGCAGCTTGTCTGGTCAGAAACTCAGGGGGCGCGTCTATGGCTACACCTTC
>many|TRBD1|TRBJ2-5|TRBV14
CASSPGTGWQETQYF
TGTGCCAGCAGCCCCGGGACAGGTTGGCAAGAGACCCAGTACTTC
>.|TRBD1|TRBJ2-7|TRBV11-2
CASSLLQGGSYEQYF
TGTGCCAGCAGCTTACTACAGGGGGGCTCCTACGAGCAGTACTTC
>many|.|TRBJ2-3|TRBV7-8
CASSPRTFPDTQYF
TGTGCCAGCAGCCCGCGCACATTTCCAGATACGCAGTATTTT
>.|.|TRBJ1-2|TRBV6-1
CASRKPGQLPNGYTF
TGTGCCAGCAGGAAACCGGGACAACTACCCAATGGCTACACCTTC
>.|.|TRBJ1-5|TRBV20-1
CSARSMSSNQPQHF
TGCAGTGCTAGAAGTATGAGTAGCAATCAGCCCCAGCATTTT
>many|TRBD2|TRBJ2-2|TRBV5-1
CASSFFSGGLNTGELFF
TGCGCCAGCAGCTTCTTTAGCGGGGGCCTTAACACCGGGGAGCTGTTTTTT
>many|.|TRBJ2-2|TRBV29-1
CSVEDLVRWTNTGELFF
TGCAGCGTTGAAGATCTGGTGCGTTGGACGAACACCGGGGAGCTGTTTTTT
>.|.|TRBJ2-6|TRBV28
CASTQRAGANVLTF
TGTGCCAGCACACAGAGGGCTGGGGCCAACGTCCTGACTTTC
>many|.|TRBJ2-6|TRBV20-1
CSAREGVGANVLTF
TGCAGTGCTAGGGAGGGGGTTGGGGCCAACGTCCTGACTTTC
>many|.|TRBJ2-1|TRBV12-3/TRBV12-4
CASTSVQAVLVF
TGTGCCAGCACTTCGGTACAGGCGGTTCTTGTCTTC
>.|TRBD2|TRBJ2-1|TRBV20-1
CSAITSAGALDNEQFF
TGCAGTGCTATTACTAGTGCGGGAGCCCTAGACAATGAGCAGTTCTTC
>few|TRBD1|TRBJ1-1|TRBV20-1
CSAPPPGGWYTEAFF
TGCAGTGCCCCTCCTCCAGGGGGCTGGTACACTGAAGCTTTCTTT
>.|.|TRBJ2-1|TRBV11-2
CASSRGGGVYEQFF
TGTGCCAGCAGCAGGGGGGGGGGAGTTTATGAGCAGTTCTTC
>many|.|TRBJ1-2|TRBV3-1
CASSQKQLANYGYTF
TGTGCCAGCAGCCAAAAACAGTTAGCTAACTATGGCTACACCTTC
>many|.|TRBJ2-5|TRBV4-2
CASSQGLVETQYF
TGTGCCAGCAGCCAGGGACTGGTAGAGACCCAGTACTTC
>few|TRBD2|TRBJ2-7|TRBV7-8
CASSLGGGGGDREQYF
TGTGCCAGCAGCTTAGGCGGGGGGGGTGGGGATCGCGAGCAGTACTTC
>.|.|TRBJ1-1|TRBV20-1
CSANDPSGWDTEAFF
TGCAGTGCTAATGACCCATCTGGTTGGGACACTGAAGCTTTCTTT
>.|.|TRBJ1-2|TRBV7-3
CVSSPGLNYGYTF
TGTGTCAGCAGCCCTGGACTTAACTATGGCTACACCTTC
>few|TRBD2|TRBJ2-3|TRBV29-1
CSVDHGTSGYTDTQYF
TGCAGCGTTGATCATGGGACTAGCGGTTACACAGATACGCAGTATTTT
>many|.|TRBJ2-7|TRBV5-1
CASSFQWGDEQYF
TGCGCCAGCAGCTTCCAATGGGGGGACGAGCAGTACTTC
>many|.|TRBJ2-3|TRBV20-1
CSASLGGDTQYF
TGCAGTGCTAGCTTGGGCGGAGATACGCAGTATTTT
>many|.|TRBJ1-1|TRBV5-6
CASSFGKGAEAFF
TGTGCCAGCAGCTTTGGGAAGGGGGCTGAAGCTTTCTTT
>many|TRBD1|TRBJ2-7|TRBV12-3/TRBV12-4
CASSPGQGDYYEQYF
TGTGCCAGCAGTCCCGGACAGGGAGATTACTACGAGCAGTACTTC
>.|.|TRBJ2-1|TRBV10-3
CAISKGGDSYNEQFF
TGTGCCATCAGTAAAGGCGGTGACTCCTACAATGAGCAGTTCTTC
>few|.|TRBJ2-7|TRBV5-1
CASSLEPGLSPSYEQYF
TGCGCCAGCAGCTTGGAGCCGGGACTCTCTCCCTCCTACGAGCAGTACTTC
>many|TRBD1|TRBJ1-1|TRBV6-5
CASRRTGETEAFF
TGTGCCAGCAGACGTACAGGGGAGACTGAAGCTTTCTTT
>many|.|TRBJ2-3|TRBV7-9
CASSFTGWVSTDTQYF
TGTGCCAGCAGCTTTACAGGGTGGGTCAGCACAGATACGCAGTATTTT
>many|.|TRBJ2-5|TRBV29-1
CSVLSGFQETQYF
TGCAGCGTTCTTAGTGGCTTCCAAGAGACCCAGTACTTC
>few|.|TRBJ2-5|TRBV6-6
CASSYGGGETQYF
TGTGCCAGCAGTTACGGGGGCGGAGAGACCCAGTACTTC
>many|.|TRBJ2-1|TRBV20-1
CSATGHSYNEQFF
TGCAGTGCTACCGGTCACTCCTACAATGAGCAGTTCTTC
>many|.|TRBJ1-6|TRBV27
CASSLPGSPLHF
TGTGCCAGCAGTTTACCCGGTTCACCCCTCCACTTT